Following are 23 T cell receptor beta chains from one sample sequenced in a study of blood T cell repertoires in COVID-19. The protocol was immunoSEQ multiplex PCR, while the TCRdb copy is restricted to in-frame clones and leaves out a portion. The table lists approximately 300,000 clones, roughly 90% of them singletons, with around 4.4% in the top ten. What was sequenced was peripheral blood. These receptors all come from a man aged 35 to 55 with acute or convalescent COVID-19.

This clone was seen just once. The CDR3 region has the DNA TGTGCCAGCAGTCTAGGGGGCTCTGGGGCCAACGTCCTGACTTTC. It encodes CASSLGGSGANVLTF. The V and J genes are TRBV28 and TRBJ2-6; perhaps TRBD1 as D (6 bases). Germline V gene lookup returns CDR1 MDHEN and CDR2 SYDVKM. V was trimmed by 5 bases and J by 0 bases, leaving 8 bases between them. CDR3 size: 15 residues.

The V gene is TRBV5-1, the J gene TRBJ1-5, with D perhaps TRBD1 (5 bases). There are 15 residues in the CDR3. Trimming pared 0 bases from V and 7 bases from J, leaving 14 bases between. The germline CDR1 and CDR2 sequences are SGHRS and YFSETQ. The CDR3 region is CASSLAGSFGQPQHF. CDR3 nucleotides: TGCGCCAGCAGCTTGGCAGGGTCCTTCGGGCAGCCCCAGCATTTT.

This chain links TRBV12-5 with TRBJ2-2; TRBD2 agrees at 11 bases. The trim removed 5 bases at V and 6 bases at J, leaving 8 bases unmatched. The CDR3 length is 16 residues. Looked up from germline, CDR1 is LGHNT and CDR2 is FRNRAP. CDR3 bases: TGTGCTAGTGGTCCCCTGACTAGCGGGGATCCCGGGGAGCTGTTTTTT. It is translated as CASGPLTSGDPGELFF.

This rearrangement joins TRBV19 to TRBJ2-7; D ambiguous. CDR1 and CDR2 (germline): LNHDA, SQIVND (reference sequence). This CDR3 has 14 residues. Trimming pared 5 bases from V and 2 bases from J, leaving 13 bases between. CDR3 coding DNA: TGTGCCAGTAGTCCCTCAGGTATCACCTACGAGCAGTACTTC. This translates into CASSPSGITYEQYF.

This clone was observed once. The V call is TRBV27, the J call TRBJ1-6; 7 positions agree with TRBD1. The trim removed 5 bases at V and 9 bases at J, leaving 10 bases unmatched. There are 15 residues in the CDR3. Germline CDR1 MNHEY, CDR2 SMNVEV (reference sequence). CDR3 in amino acids: CASSPVTGTGSPLHF. The CDR3 DNA reads TGTGCCAGCAGTCCCGTGACAGGGACCGGTTCACCCCTCCACTTT.

This chain uses TRBV5-4 with TRBJ1-4, with 12 positions matching TRBD1. The germline V gene encodes CDR1 SGHNT and CDR2 YYREEE (reference sequence). The CDR3 runs to 15 residues. V lost 3 bases and J lost 8; bases outside the gene matches: 5. The CDR3: CASSWGTGGEEKLFF. Here the CDR3 DNA reads TGTGCCAGCAGCTGGGGGACAGGGGGCGAGGAAAAACTGTTTTTT.

This sequence joins TRBV7-3 and TRBJ2-3, with 7 bases matching TRBD2. Germline V CDR1 and CDR2: SGHTA, FQGTGA. The V segment lost 5 bases and the J segment 1 base; nucleotides outside the gene matches: 12. The CDR3 has 17 residues. Here the CDR3 DNA reads TGTGCCAGCAGCCCGAGCGGGACGGGCGGCGGCACAGATACGCAGTATTTT. Encoded protein: CASSPSGTGGGTDTQYF.

Concerning this clone: One end of the junction fails to match germline, which may point to a read error. The rearrangement uses TRBV6-5 and TRBJ2-1; possibly TRBD1 for D (5 bases). Germline V CDR1 and CDR2: MNHEY, SVGAGI. There are 14 residues in the CDR3. The chain's CDR3 is CASSDSFDRPQQFF. The CDR3 region has the DNA TGTGCCAGCAGTGACTCCTTCGACAGACCCCAGCAGTTCTTC.

V and J are TRBV5-1 and TRBJ1-1; D gene ambiguous. CDR3 size: 14 residues. V gave up 4 bases and J gave up 0 bases, with 10 bases separating them. Looked up from germline, CDR1 is SGHRS and CDR2 is YFSETQ. The CDR3 DNA follows: TGCGCCAGCAGCAGGGAGGTGATGAACACTGAAGCTTTCTTT. It translates to CASSREVMNTEAFF.

This chain uses TRBV5-1 with TRBJ1-2, with 7 bases matching TRBD1. The V gene's germline CDR1 is SGHRS and CDR2 YFSETQ. The V segment lost 3 bases and the J segment 8 bases; nucleotides outside the gene matches: 7. This CDR3 has 13 amino acids. This CDR3 is CASSSGTAQGYTF. CDR3 nucleotides: TGCGCCAGCAGCTCGGGGACAGCTCAAGGCTACACCTTC.

This clone was found once. The CDR3 loop reads CASSLETGSPHGYTF. DNA for the CDR3: TGCGCCAGCAGCTTGGAGACAGGGAGCCCCCATGGCTACACCTTC. The genes are TRBV5-1 and TRBJ1-2; 7 positions match TRBD1. V was pared by 0 bases and J by 6 bases, with 8 bases of the junction left unmatched. Germline CDR1 reads SGHRS; CDR2 reads YFSETQ. The CDR3 is 15 amino acids.

The rearrangement uses TRBV27 and TRBJ2-7; D might be TRBD1 (6 bases). V lost 3 bases to trimming and J lost 2 bases, with 11 bases between them. CDR1 MNHEY and CDR2 SMNVEV come from the germline V gene (reference sequence). The CDR3 consists of 14 residues. Here the CDR3 reads CASSLTGDTYEQYF. The CDR3 DNA is TGTGCCAGCAGTTTGACCGGGGACACCTACGAGCAGTACTTC.

This chain uses TRBV5-1 with TRBJ1-1, with D perhaps matching TRBD1 (5 bases). The CDR3 runs 15 residues. Germline CDR1 and CDR2: SGHRS and YFSETQ. V lost 3 bases, J lost 1 base, and 13 bases lay in between. CDR3 region: CASSSEGASNTEAFF. The CDR3 DNA follows: TGCGCCAGCAGCTCTGAAGGGGCGTCGAACACTGAAGCTTTCTTT.

This sequence joins TRBV12-5 and TRBJ2-3; perhaps TRBD2 as D (6 bases). Trimming removed 0 bases at V and 6 bases at J, with 16 bases between. The germline gives CDR1 LGHNT, CDR2 FRNRAP. This CDR3 has 16 amino acids. The CDR3 loop is CASGLVHGTFPDTQYF. DNA of the CDR3: TGTGCTAGTGGTTTGGTCCACGGGACTTTTCCTGATACGCAGTATTTT.

Details on this clone: An end of the junction does not agree with germline; a read error may underlie this. The CDR3 nucleotides are TGCAGTGCTAGTATTCACAGGCTCACACATACGCAGTATTTT. Translation: CSASIHRLTHTQYF. The chain carries TRBV20-1 and TRBJ2-3, with D possibly matching TRBD1 (5 bases). Per the germline V gene, CDR1 is DFQATT and CDR2 is SNEGSKA (reference sequence). There are 14 residues in the CDR3.

The J gene is TRBJ2-3, the V gene TRBV9; D possibly corresponds to TRBD1 (5 bases). The CDR3 has 13 residues. Germline CDR1 reads SGDLS; CDR2 reads YYNGEE. The V end lost 2 bases, the J end lost 5 bases, and 9 bases lay between the germline ends. For the CDR3, the DNA is TGTGCCAGCAGCGTTCGTACAGGAGATACGCAGTATTTT. This encodes CASSVRTGDTQYF. Supplemented by reference TRBV9 and TRBJ2-3, the full variable domain reads DSGVTQTPKHLITATGQRVTLRCSPRSGDLSVYWYQQSLDQGLQFLIQYYNGEERAKGNILERFSAQQFPDLHSELNLSSLELGDSALYFCASSVRTGDTQYFGPGTRLTVL.

The V call is TRBV14, the J call TRBJ2-7, with 10 bases lining up with TRBD2. Germline lookup yields CDR1 SGHDN and CDR2 FVKESK. With V trimmed by 4 bases and J by 13 bases, 16 bases remained unmatched. CDR3 length: 15 amino acids. CDR3 amino acids: CASSPGVAGGRLIYF. As DNA, the CDR3 is TGTGCCAGCAGCCCCGGGGTAGCGGGGGGCCGCCTGATATACTTC. Complete variable domain (other parts from reference TRBV14 and TRBJ2-7): EAGVTQFPSHSVIEKGQTVTLRCDPISGHDNLYWYRRVMGKEIKFLLHFVKESKQDESGMPNNRFLAERTGGTYSTLKVQPAELEDSGVYFCASSPGVAGGRLIYFGPGTRLTVT.

This chain links TRBV12-5 with TRBJ2-7; tentatively, D is TRBD2 (7 bases). The CDR3 spans 14 residues. V lost 5 bases and J 3 bases, leaving 14 bases between the germline ends. CDR1 LGHNT and CDR2 FRNRAP come from the germline V gene. The CDR3 DNA reads as TGTGCTAGTGGTAAGGGGGGGGAATTCTACGAGCAGTACTTC. The encoded protein is CASGKGGEFYEQYF.

The gene calls are TRBV28 and TRBJ2-3; D might be TRBD2 (5 bases). V lost 3 bases and J lost 0, with 13 bases in between. The CDR3 length is 16 residues. Germline V gives CDR1 MDHEN, CDR2 SYDVKM. CDR3 nucleotides: TGTGCCAGCAGTTTCCTACTAGTTTCTAGCACAGATACGCAGTATTTT. It encodes CASSFLLVSSTDTQYF.

This chain uses TRBV6-5 with TRBJ2-3, with a tentative D call TRBD1 (5 bases). Per germline, CDR1 MNHEY and CDR2 SVGAGI. The CDR3 covers 13 residues. Trimming left V 8 bases short and J 2 bases short, with 11 bases between. The CDR3 DNA reads as TGTGCCAGCCGGGCCAGGGACACAGATACGCAGTATTTT. Its protein product is CASRARDTDTQYF.

The rearrangement joins TRBV4-1 to TRBJ1-3; D is unclear. The CDR3 is 15 residues long. Germline V gene lookup returns CDR1 MGHRA and CDR2 YSYEKL. V was pared by 4 bases and J by 7 bases, with 17 bases between. The CDR3: CASSPRDPEMNTIYF. The DNA of the CDR3 is TGCGCCAGCAGCCCCCGGGATCCTGAGATGAACACCATATATTTT.

On this clone itself: Distinct nucleotide sequences in the sample also encode this CDR3. J is TRBJ2-1 and V is TRBV11-3; D gene uncertain. CDR3 size: 14 residues. Trimming took 5 bases from V and 4 from J, leaving 12 bases between them. The germline CDR1 and CDR2 sequences are SGHNT and YENEEA. CDR3 amino acids: CASSPGDSYNEQFF. DNA for the CDR3: TGTGCCAGCAGCCCCGGAGACTCTTACAATGAGCAGTTCTTC.

The V and J genes are TRBV30 and TRBJ1-1; D not resolved. V was pared by 4 bases and J by 4 bases, with 13 bases between. The CDR3 spans 13 residues. Germline values: CDR1 GTSNPN, CDR2 SVGIG (reference sequence). CDR3 in DNA: TGTGCCTGGACTCAGCAGCGGGGCACTGAAGCTTTCTTT. It codes for CAWTQQRGTEAFF. The complete variable domain, with remaining parts taken from reference TRBV30 and TRBJ1-1, reads SQTIHQWPATLVQPVGSPLSLECTVEGTSNPNLYWYRQAAGRGLQLLFYSVGIGQISSEVPQNLSASRPQDRQFILSSKKLLLSDSGFYLCAWTQQRGTEAFFGQGTRLTVV.